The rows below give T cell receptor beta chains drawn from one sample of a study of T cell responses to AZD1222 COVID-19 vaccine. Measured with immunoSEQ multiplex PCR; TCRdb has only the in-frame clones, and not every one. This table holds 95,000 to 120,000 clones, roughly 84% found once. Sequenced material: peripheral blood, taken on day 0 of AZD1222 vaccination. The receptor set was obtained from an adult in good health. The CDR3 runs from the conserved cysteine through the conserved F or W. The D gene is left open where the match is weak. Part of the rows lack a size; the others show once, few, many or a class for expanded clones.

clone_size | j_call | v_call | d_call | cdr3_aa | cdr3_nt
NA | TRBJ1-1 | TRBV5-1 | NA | CASSQLTGMNTEAFF | TGCGCCAGCAGCCAGTTGACAGGCATGAACACTGAAGCTTTCTTT
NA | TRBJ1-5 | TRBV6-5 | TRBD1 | CASSYRDRGSNQPQHF | TGTGCCAGCAGTTACCGGGACAGGGGAAGCAATCAGCCCCAGCATTTT
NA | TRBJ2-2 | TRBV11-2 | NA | CASSIRRGGGVSNTGELFF | TGTGCCAGCAGCATACGCCGAGGGGGTGGGGTTTCGAACACCGGGGAGCTGTTTTTT
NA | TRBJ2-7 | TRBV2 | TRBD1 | CASSSQGQGTGEQYF | TGTGCCAGCAGCTCCCAGGGACAGGGGACGGGTGAGCAGTACTTC
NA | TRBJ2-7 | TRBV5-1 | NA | CASSLAAGDGPYEQYF | TGCGCCAGCAGCTTGGCCGCCGGGGACGGCCCCTACGAGCAGTACTTC
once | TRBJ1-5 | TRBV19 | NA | CASSLGVLRPQHF | TGTGCCAGTAGCTTGGGGGTCCTTCGGCCCCAGCATTTT
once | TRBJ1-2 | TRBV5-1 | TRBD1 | CASSPTGQINYGYTF | TGCGCCAGCAGCCCCACGGGACAGATCAACTATGGCTACACCTTC
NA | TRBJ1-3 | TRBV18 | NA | CASSPNFRARGYGNTIYF | TGTGCCAGCTCACCTAACTTTCGTGCTCGGGGTTATGGAAACACCATATATTTT
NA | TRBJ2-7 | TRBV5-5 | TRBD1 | CASSRQGAYEQYF | TGTGCCAGCAGCCGACAGGGGGCCTACGAGCAGTACTTC
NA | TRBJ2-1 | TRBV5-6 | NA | CASSLSRGWDEQFF | TGTGCCAGCAGCTTGTCAAGGGGCTGGGATGAGCAGTTCTTC
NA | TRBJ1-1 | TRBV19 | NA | CASGGPPNTEAFF | TGTGCCAGTGGGGGGCCGCCGAACACTGAAGCTTTCTTT
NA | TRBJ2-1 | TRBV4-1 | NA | CASSHRGGREDNEQFF | TGCGCCAGCAGCCACCGCGGGGGCCGCGAGGACAATGAGCAGTTCTTC
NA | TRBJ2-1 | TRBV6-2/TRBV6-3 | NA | CASSYSVGDNEQFF | TGTGCCAGCAGTTACTCTGTCGGGGACAATGAGCAGTTCTTC
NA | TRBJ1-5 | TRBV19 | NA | CASSIERGPQPQHF | TGTGCCAGTAGTATAGAAAGGGGTCCTCAGCCCCAGCATTTT
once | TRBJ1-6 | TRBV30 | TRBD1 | CAWRSTGTGLSPLHF | TGTGCCTGGAGATCTACCGGGACAGGCCTTTCACCCCTCCACTTT
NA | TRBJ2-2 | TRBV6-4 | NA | CASSVRGNTGELFF | TGTGCCAGCAGTGTACGGGGGAACACCGGGGAGCTGTTTTTT
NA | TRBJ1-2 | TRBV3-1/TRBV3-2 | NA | CASSQGGWGTSGYTF | TGTGCCAGCAGCCAGGGCGGTTGGGGGACATCTGGCTACACCTTC
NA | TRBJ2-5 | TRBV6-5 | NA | CASSYLGQETQYF | TGTGCCAGCAGTTATCTGGGGCAAGAGACCCAGTACTTC
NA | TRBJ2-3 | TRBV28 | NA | CASSSPAGSSTDTQYF | TGTGCCAGCAGTTCCCCCGCAGGATCTAGCACAGATACGCAGTATTTT
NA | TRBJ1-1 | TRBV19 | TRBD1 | CASSSTQGVMNTEAFF | TGTGCCAGTAGCTCTACCCAGGGGGTAATGAACACTGAAGCTTTCTTT
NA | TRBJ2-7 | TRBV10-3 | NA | CATRPQDRPYEQYF | TGTGCCACCCGCCCCCAGGACAGACCCTACGAGCAGTACTTC
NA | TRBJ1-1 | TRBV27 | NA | CASRTLNTEAFF | TGTGCCAGCAGGACCTTGAACACTGAAGCTTTCTTT